This TCR beta chain originates from a study of cytomegalovirus exposure and HLA in healthy donors. Primers: 60 Vbeta forward and 13 Jbeta reverse. The assay was immunoSEQ multiplex PCR, and TCRdb's table has in-frame clones only and misses some. The sample has approximately 190,000 clones. This receptor was identified in a man aged 30 to 39 in good health and CMV-seronegative. The sequenced sample was PBMCs.

The CDR3: CATVPGQGSYGYTF. The CDR3 DNA sequence: TGTGCCACCGTCCCGGGACAGGGGTCCTATGGCTACACCTTC. The chain has TRBV10-3 and TRBJ1-2; 10 bases are shared with TRBD1. CDR1 and CDR2 from the germline V gene are ENHRY and SYGVKD. The ends lost 10 bases at V and 4 bases at J; junction bases unmatched: 9. The CDR3 spans 14 residues.